The rows below give T cell receptor beta chains drawn from one sample of a study of blood T cell repertoires in COVID-19. The data were produced by immunoSEQ multiplex PCR, yet TCRdb's version contains in-frame clones alone and is incomplete. Of tens of thousands of clones in the sample, 91% are singletons; the top ten hold 1.5% to 2%. The sample was peripheral blood. The receptors come from a woman aged 45 to 65 in a cohort sampled during active COVID-19. CDR3s include the opening cysteine and the closing phenylalanine or tryptophan.

v_call	j_call	cdr3_aa
TRBV27	TRBJ1-1	CASSLGVGYPGVGTEAFF
TRBV5-4	TRBJ1-1	CASSPGQGIGDTEAFF
TRBV11-3	TRBJ2-3	CASSFIQGRADTQYF
TRBV5-4	TRBJ1-2	CASSLGGTNYGYTF
TRBV6-6	TRBJ2-7	CASTIGPQGGYEQYF
TRBV28	TRBJ2-1	CASSFAQRAGDEQFF
TRBV5-1	TRBJ2-1	CASSSGTGGYEQFF
TRBV6-2/TRBV6-3	TRBJ2-1	CASSQGLAGNEQFF
TRBV14	TRBJ2-3	CASSGVSRTDTQYF
TRBV24-1	TRBJ2-1	CATSDSSPGLAGGPYNEQFF
TRBV19	TRBJ1-2	CASSIGTGNYGYTF
TRBV9	TRBJ1-4	CASSPLSSQGVGEKLFF
TRBV27	TRBJ2-3	CASSSSGRATDTQYF
TRBV10-1	TRBJ2-5	CASSDPGEKTQYF
TRBV4-1	TRBJ1-3	CASSQGAALVGRVFSGNTIYF
TRBV5-6	TRBJ1-4	CASSLYSGRANEKLFF
TRBV6-2/TRBV6-3	TRBJ1-5	CASSPGQVGLNQPQHF
TRBV5-1	TRBJ2-3	CASSSQSGRFTDTQYF
TRBV4-1	TRBJ2-5	CASSQTPWSRQETQYF
TRBV7-2	TRBJ1-4	CASSLGGYAKLFF
TRBV6-5	TRBJ2-7	CASSSTGDLSYEQYF
TRBV28	TRBJ1-6	CASSLVGGQRTLHF
TRBV3-1/TRBV3-2	TRBJ1-1	CASSAPGARLNTEAFF
TRBV19	TRBJ1-2	CASTLGAYGYTF
TRBV4-1	TRBJ2-7	CASSQGGPYEQYF
TRBV5-1	TRBJ2-1	CASSPGGGYNEQFF
TRBV5-4	TRBJ2-1	CASSLDRGSYNEQFF
TRBV5-1	TRBJ2-7	CASSWTGGSYEQYF
TRBV7-2	TRBJ2-1	CASSRTSGSYNEQFF
TRBV18	TRBJ2-1	CASSVAGTSGNEQFF
TRBV10-3	TRBJ1-2	CAISELTGGYGYTF
TRBV2	TRBJ1-1	CASSPGVEAFF
TRBV5-1	TRBJ2-7	CASSLDPGSSYEQYF
TRBV27	TRBJ1-5	CASRLNSNQPQHF
TRBV20-1	TRBJ2-1	CSARDNSEQFF
TRBV11-3	TRBJ2-4	CASSSRAGKDIQYF
TRBV28	TRBJ2-5	CASSSSGLGDRETQYF
TRBV6-5	TRBJ2-3	CASKRLAGADTQYF
TRBV28	TRBJ1-5	CASSLGRERLSQHF
TRBV5-4	TRBJ1-2	CASSKDRARSHYGYTF
TRBV3-1/TRBV3-2	TRBJ2-3	CASTPGGDTDTQYF
TRBV27	TRBJ1-2	CASSLWRGVNNSPGTFGYTF
TRBV29-1	TRBJ2-2	CSVSGGTGELFF
TRBV5-6	TRBJ1-2	CASSLVSSDYGYTF
TRBV6-1	TRBJ2-7	CASSDSGGATAYEQYF